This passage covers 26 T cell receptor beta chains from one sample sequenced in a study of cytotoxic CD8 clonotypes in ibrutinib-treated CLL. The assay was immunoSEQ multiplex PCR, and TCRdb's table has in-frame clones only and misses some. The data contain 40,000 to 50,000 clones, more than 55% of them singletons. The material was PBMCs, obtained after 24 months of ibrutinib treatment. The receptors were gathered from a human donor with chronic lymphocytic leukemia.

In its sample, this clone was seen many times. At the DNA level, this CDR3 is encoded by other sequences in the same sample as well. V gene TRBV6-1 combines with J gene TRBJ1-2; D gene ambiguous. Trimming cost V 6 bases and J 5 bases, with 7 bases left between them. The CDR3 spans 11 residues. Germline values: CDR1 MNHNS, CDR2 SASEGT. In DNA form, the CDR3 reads TGTGCCAGCAGCCCCCTTTATGGCTACACCTTC. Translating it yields CASSPLYGYTF.

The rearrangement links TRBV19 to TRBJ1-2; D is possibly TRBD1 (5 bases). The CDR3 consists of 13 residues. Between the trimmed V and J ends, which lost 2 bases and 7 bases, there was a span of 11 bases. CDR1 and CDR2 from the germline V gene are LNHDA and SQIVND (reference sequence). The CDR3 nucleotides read TGTGCCAGTAGTATATTAGTGGGGACTGGCTACACCTTC. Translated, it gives CASSILVGTGYTF.

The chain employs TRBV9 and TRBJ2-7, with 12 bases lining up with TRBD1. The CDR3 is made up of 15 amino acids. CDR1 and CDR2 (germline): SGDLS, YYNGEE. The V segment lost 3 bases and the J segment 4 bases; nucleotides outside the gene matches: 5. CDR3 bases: TGTGCCAGCAGCGGCGGGACAGGGGGCCCTTACGAGCAGTACTTC. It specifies CASSGGTGGPYEQYF.

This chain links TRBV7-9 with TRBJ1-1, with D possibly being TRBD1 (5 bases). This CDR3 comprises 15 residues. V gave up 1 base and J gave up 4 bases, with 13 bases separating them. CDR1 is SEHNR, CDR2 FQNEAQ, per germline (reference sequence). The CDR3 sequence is CASSLGKTGTTEAFF. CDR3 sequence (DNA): TGTGCCAGCAGCTTAGGGAAGACCGGGACCACTGAAGCTTTCTTT.

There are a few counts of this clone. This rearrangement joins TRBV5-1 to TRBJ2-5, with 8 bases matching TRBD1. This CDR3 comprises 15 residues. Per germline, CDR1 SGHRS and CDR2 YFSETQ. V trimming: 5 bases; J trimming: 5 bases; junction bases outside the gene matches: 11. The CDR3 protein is CASSPGQGKEETQYF. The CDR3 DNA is TGCGCCAGCAGTCCCGGACAGGGAAAGGAGGAGACCCAGTACTTC.

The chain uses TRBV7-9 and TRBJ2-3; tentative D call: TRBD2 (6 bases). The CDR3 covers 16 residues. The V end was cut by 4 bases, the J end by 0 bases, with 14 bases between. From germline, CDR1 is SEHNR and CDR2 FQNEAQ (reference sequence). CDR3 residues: CASSSRDWFSTDTQYF. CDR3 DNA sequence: TGTGCCAGCAGCTCGCGGGACTGGTTTAGCACAGATACGCAGTATTTT. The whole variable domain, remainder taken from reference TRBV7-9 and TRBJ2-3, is DTGVSQNPRHKITKRGQNVTFRCDPISEHNRLYWYRQTLGQGPEFLTYFQNEAQLEKSRLLSDRFSAERPKGSFSTLEIQRTEQGDSAMYLCASSSRDWFSTDTQYFGPGTRLTVL.

The CDR3 loop is CASSPGQTDTQYF. The CDR3, as DNA: TGCGCCAGCAGCCCGGGACAGACAGATACGCAGTATTTT. The V and J genes are TRBV5-1 and TRBJ2-3; the match to TRBD1 covers 7 bases. The CDR3 loop spans 13 amino acids. Germline CDR1 SGHRS, CDR2 YFSETQ. V was clipped by 4 bases and J by 3 bases; unmatched bases: 2.

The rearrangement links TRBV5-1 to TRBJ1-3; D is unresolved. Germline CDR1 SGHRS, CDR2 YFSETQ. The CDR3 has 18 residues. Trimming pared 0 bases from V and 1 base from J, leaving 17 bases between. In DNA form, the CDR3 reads TGCGCCAGCAGCTTGGCTGGTCTAAATCCAGGTTCTGGAAACACCATATATTTT. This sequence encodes CASSLAGLNPGSGNTIYF.

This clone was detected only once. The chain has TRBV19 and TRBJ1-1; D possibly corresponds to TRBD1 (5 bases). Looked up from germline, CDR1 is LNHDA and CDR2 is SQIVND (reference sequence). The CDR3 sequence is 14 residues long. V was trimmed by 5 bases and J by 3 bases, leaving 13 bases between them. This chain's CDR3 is CASSGDRGDTEAFF. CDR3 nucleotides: TGTGCCAGTAGTGGGGACCGCGGAGACACTGAAGCTTTCTTT.

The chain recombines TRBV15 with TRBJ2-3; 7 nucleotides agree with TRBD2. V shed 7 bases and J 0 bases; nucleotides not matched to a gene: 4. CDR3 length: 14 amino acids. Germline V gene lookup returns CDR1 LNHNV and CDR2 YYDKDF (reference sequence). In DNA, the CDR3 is TGTGCCACCAAGGTGGGGGGGAGCACAGATACGCAGTATTTT. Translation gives CATKVGGSTDTQYF.

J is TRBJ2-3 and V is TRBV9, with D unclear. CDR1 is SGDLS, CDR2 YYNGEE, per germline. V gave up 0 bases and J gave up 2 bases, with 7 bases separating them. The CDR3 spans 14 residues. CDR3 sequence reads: CASSVGRVTDTQYF. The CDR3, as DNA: TGTGCCAGCAGCGTAGGGAGAGTCACAGATACGCAGTATTTT.

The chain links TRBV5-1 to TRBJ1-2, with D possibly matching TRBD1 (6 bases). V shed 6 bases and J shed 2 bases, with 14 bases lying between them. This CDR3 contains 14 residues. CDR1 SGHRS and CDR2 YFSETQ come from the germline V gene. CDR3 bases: TGCGCCAGCATGTGGTCGACAGGCAACTATGGCTACACCTTC. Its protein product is CASMWSTGNYGYTF.

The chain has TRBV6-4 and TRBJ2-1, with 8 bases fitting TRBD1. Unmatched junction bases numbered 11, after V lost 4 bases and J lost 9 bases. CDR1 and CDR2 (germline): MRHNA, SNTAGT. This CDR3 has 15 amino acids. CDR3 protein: CASSARQGPGVEQFF. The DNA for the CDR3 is TGTGCCAGCAGTGCCAGACAGGGGCCCGGGGTTGAGCAGTTCTTC.

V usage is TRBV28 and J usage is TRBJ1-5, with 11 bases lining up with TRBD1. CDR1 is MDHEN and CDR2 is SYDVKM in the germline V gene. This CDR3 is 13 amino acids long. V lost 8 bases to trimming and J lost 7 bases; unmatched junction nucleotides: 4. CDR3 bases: TGTGCCAGCTGGACAGGGGGCTGGCAGCCCCAGCATTTT. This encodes CASWTGGWQPQHF.

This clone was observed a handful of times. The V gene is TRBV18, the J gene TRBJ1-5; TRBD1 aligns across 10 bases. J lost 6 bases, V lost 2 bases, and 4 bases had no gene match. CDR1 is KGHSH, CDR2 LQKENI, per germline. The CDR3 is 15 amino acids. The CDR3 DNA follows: TGTGCCAGCTCACCAATGACAGGGGGCACTCAGCCCCAGCATTTT. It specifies CASSPMTGGTQPQHF.

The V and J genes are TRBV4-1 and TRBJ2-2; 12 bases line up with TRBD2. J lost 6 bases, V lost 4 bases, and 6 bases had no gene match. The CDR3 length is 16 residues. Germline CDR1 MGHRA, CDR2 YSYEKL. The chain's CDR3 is CASSRRLAGGAGELFF. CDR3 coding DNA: TGCGCCAGCAGCCGAAGGCTAGCGGGGGGGGCCGGGGAGCTGTTTTTT.

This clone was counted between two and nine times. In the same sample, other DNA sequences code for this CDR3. The CDR3 bases are TGCAGCGTCCGCGGACTAGCGGGGCGCACAGATACGCAGTATTTT. It translates to CSVRGLAGRTDTQYF. V is TRBV29-1 and J is TRBJ2-3; 12 nucleotides agree with TRBD2. CDR3 length equals 15 residues. Losses at the gene ends were 6 bases for V and 1 base for J; bases not matched to a gene: 5. Per the germline V gene, CDR1 is SQVTM and CDR2 is ANQGSEA.

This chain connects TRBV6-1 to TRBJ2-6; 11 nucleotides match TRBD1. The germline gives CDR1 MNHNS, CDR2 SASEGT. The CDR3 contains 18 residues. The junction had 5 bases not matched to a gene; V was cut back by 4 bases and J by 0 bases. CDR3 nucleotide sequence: TGTGCCAGCAGTGCTTTGGGGACAGGGGGCTCTGGGGCCAACGTCCTGACTTTC. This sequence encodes CASSALGTGGSGANVLTF.

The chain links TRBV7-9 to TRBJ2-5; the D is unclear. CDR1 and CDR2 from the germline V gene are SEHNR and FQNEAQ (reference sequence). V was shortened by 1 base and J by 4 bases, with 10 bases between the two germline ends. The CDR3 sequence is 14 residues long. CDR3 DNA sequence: TGTGCCAGCAGCTTAGATCGGGCACGAGAGACCCAGTACTTC. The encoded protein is CASSLDRARETQYF.

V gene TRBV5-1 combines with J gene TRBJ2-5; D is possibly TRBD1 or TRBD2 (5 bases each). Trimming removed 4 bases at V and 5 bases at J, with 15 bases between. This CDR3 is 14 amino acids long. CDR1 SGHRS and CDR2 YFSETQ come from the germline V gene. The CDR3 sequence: CASSVGALVETQYF. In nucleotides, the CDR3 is TGCGCCAGCAGCGTCGGGGCATTAGTGGAGACCCAGTACTTC. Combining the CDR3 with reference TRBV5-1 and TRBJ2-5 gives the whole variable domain KAGVTQTPRYLIKTRGQQVTLSCSPISGHRSVSWYQQTPGQGLQFLFEYFSETQRNKGNFPGRFSGRQFSNSRSEMNVSTLELGDSALYLCASSVGALVETQYFGPGTRLLVL.

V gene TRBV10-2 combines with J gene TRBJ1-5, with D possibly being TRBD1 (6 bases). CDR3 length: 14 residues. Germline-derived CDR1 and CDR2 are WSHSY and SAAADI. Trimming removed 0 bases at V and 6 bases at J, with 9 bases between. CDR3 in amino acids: CASSESSGAQPQHF. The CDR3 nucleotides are TGCGCCAGCAGTGAGTCGTCGGGGGCTCAGCCCCAGCATTTT.

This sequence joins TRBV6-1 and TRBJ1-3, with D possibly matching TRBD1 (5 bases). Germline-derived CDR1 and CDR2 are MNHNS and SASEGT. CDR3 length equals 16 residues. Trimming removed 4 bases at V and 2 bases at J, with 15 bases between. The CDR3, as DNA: TGTGCCAGCAGTGCGGGGCCCGTCGGACCTGGAAACACCATATATTTT. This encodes CASSAGPVGPGNTIYF.

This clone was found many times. CDR3 bases: TGTGCCAGCAGTGCCCCGGGACCTAACTACGAGCAGTACTTC. Translating it yields CASSAPGPNYEQYF. The genes are TRBV6-5 and TRBJ2-7; D possibly matches TRBD1 or TRBD2 (5 bases each). With 5 bases removed from V and 3 bases from J, the gap between germline ends came to 14 bases. CDR1 is MNHEY and CDR2 is SVGAGI in the germline V gene. This CDR3 region has 14 residues.

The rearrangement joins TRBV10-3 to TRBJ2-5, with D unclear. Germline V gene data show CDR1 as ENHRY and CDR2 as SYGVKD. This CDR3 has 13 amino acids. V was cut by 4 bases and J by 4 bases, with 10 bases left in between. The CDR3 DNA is TGTGCCATCAGTGTGTCGGGTTTAGAGACCCAGTACTTC. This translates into CAISVSGLETQYF.

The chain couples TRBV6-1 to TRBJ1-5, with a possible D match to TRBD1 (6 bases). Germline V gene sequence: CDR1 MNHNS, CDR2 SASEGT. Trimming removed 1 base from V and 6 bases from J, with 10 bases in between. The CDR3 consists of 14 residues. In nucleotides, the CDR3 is TGTGCCAGCAGTGAAGTGGGGGGCCCTCAGCCCCAGCATTTT. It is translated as CASSEVGGPQPQHF.

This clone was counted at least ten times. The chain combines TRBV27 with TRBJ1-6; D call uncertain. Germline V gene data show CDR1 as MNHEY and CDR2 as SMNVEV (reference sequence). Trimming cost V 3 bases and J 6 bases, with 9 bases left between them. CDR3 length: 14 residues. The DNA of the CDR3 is TGTGCCAGCAGTTTTTTTGGAGTTAATTCACCCCTCCACTTT. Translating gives CASSFFGVNSPLHF.